This is a list of T cell receptor beta chains from one sample in a study of technical replicates of blood from a few donors. The repertoire was sequenced with immunoSEQ multiplex PCR; TCRdb's copy has only in-frame clones and lacks some. The sample yields 25,000 to 40,000 clones, roughly 92% seen once. The sequenced sample was PBMCs. The origin of the receptors is a human donor in good health. Some clones in this sample may be carry-over from other donors' samples. The CDR3 runs from the conserved cysteine through the conserved F or W. Fields, in order: CDR3 length, V gene, J gene, D gene, clone size, CDR3 protein, CDR3 DNA. A D gene is named only where the DNA matches it firmly. Size is stated for part of the rows, as once, few or many counts, or as a class when the clone is expanded.

>17|TRBV9|TRBJ2-4|TRBD2|-
CASSKRGRLDGKNIQYF
TGTGCCAGCAGTAAGCGGGGGCGTCTTGATGGCAAAAACATTCAGTACTTC
>15|TRBV7-2|TRBJ2-3|-|-
CASSITGDFTDTQYF
TGTGCCAGCAGCATCACCGGGGACTTCACAGATACGCAGTATTTT
>15|TRBV7-7|TRBJ2-1|TRBD1|-
CASSLDGQGSNEQFF
TGTGCCAGCAGCTTAGATGGACAGGGATCGAATGAGCAGTTCTTC
>15|TRBV19|TRBJ1-5|TRBD1|-
CASSMRDRGNQPQHF
TGTGCCAGTAGTATGAGGGACAGGGGCAATCAGCCCCAGCATTTT
>17|TRBV28|TRBJ1-4|-|-
CASSPMRGGSTNEKLFF
TGTGCCAGCAGCCCCATGAGGGGGGGTTCAACTAATGAAAAACTGTTTTTT
>14|TRBV5-4|TRBJ1-1|TRBD1|-
CASSSGTGLFEAFF
TGTGCCAGCAGCTCGGGGACAGGACTTTTTGAAGCTTTCTTT
>14|TRBV4-1|TRBJ1-1|-|-
CASSQGLMNTEAFF
TGCGCCAGCAGCCAAGGACTTATGAACACTGAAGCTTTCTTT
>14|TRBV5-8|TRBJ1-1|-|-
CASSGQTVNTEVFF
TGTGCCAGCAGCGGACAGACAGTGAACACTGAAGTTTTCTTT
>13|TRBV19|TRBJ1-5|-|-
CASRTGGAQPQHF
TGTGCCAGTAGAACCGGGGGGGCGCAGCCCCAGCATTTT
>14|TRBV6-5|TRBJ1-1|TRBD1|-
CASSPTGIGTEAFF
TGTGCCAGCAGCCCGACAGGGATAGGAACTGAAGCTTTCTTT
>13|TRBV4-3|TRBJ1-6|-|-
CASSQHYNSPLHF
TGCGCCAGCAGCCAACACTATAATTCACCCCTCCACTTT
>17|TRBV29-1|TRBJ2-4|TRBD2|-
CSVELAGGILAKNIQYF
TGCAGCGTCGAACTAGCGGGAGGAATACTAGCCAAAAACATTCAGTACTTC
>14|TRBV2|TRBJ1-4|-|-
CASSVGGANEKLFF
TGTGCCAGCAGTGTTGGGGGGGCGAATGAAAAACTGTTTTTT
>18|TRBV4-1|TRBJ2-7|TRBD2|-
CASSQIPGLAGETYEQYF
TGCGCCAGCAGCCAAATCCCGGGACTAGCGGGGGAAACCTACGAGCAGTACTTC
>16|TRBV4-1|TRBJ2-2|TRBD1|-
CASSRSRDRDRGELFF
TGCGCCAGCAGCCGATCCCGGGACAGGGATAGAGGGGAGCTGTTTTTT
>14|TRBV7-8|TRBJ1-2|-|-
CASSFGGRDYGYTF
TGTGCCAGCAGCTTCGGAGGGAGAGACTATGGCTACACCTTC
>14|TRBV4-3|TRBJ1-2|-|once
CASSPGHFAYGYTF
TGCGCCAGCAGCCCGGGACACTTCGCCTATGGCTACACCTTC
>13|TRBV18|TRBJ1-5|-|-
CATRRGVGQPQHF
TGTGCCACCCGCCGGGGGGTCGGTCAGCCCCAGCATTTT
>16|TRBV6-5|TRBJ2-5|TRBD2|-
CASSYSILAGAGTQYF
TGTGCCAGCAGTTACTCGATACTAGCGGGGGCCGGGACCCAGTACTTC
>16|TRBV7-9|TRBJ2-1|TRBD1|-
CASSFTGTGNLNEQFF
TGTGCCAGCAGTTTTACCGGGACAGGGAACCTCAATGAGCAGTTCTTC
>15|TRBV6-1|TRBJ2-5|-|-
CASSETREATETQYF
TGTGCCAGCAGTGAGACCAGGGAAGCAACAGAGACCCAGTACTTC
>17|TRBV19|TRBJ1-5|-|-
CASSIGPLRQLNQPQHF
TGTGCCAGTAGTATAGGCCCTTTACGTCAGTTGAATCAGCCCCAGCATTTT
>12|TRBV18|TRBJ2-7|-|-
CASSPGGHEQYF
TGTGCCAGCTCACCGGGGGGTCACGAGCAGTACTTC
>14|TRBV30|TRBJ2-1|-|-
CAWRGGAWTNEQFF
TGTGCCTGGAGGGGGGGAGCTTGGACCAATGAGCAGTTCTTC
>15|TRBV9|TRBJ2-1|-|-
CASSANRVGYNEQFF
TGTGCCAGCAGCGCGAACAGGGTGGGGTACAATGAGCAGTTCTTC
>19|TRBV7-8|TRBJ2-1|TRBD2|-
CASTIAGTSGGPRANEQFF
TGTGCCAGCACCATAGCCGGGACTAGCGGGGGGCCCAGAGCCAATGAGCAGTTCTTC
>14|TRBV2|TRBJ2-3|TRBD2|-
CASRDGGGTDTQYF
TGTGCCAGCAGGGACGGGGGGGGCACAGATACGCAGTATTTT
>13|TRBV5-1|TRBJ2-1|-|-
CASKTGGFNEQFF
TGCGCCAGCAAAACTGGAGGCTTCAATGAGCAGTTCTTC
>16|TRBV6-6|TRBJ2-5|TRBD2|-
CASSSFHGLAEETQYF
TGTGCCAGCAGTTCCTTCCACGGGCTAGCGGAAGAGACCCAGTACTTC
>13|TRBV19|TRBJ2-5|-|-
CASSIVQGETQYF
TGTGCCAGTAGTATCGTCCAGGGGGAGACCCAGTACTTC
>14|TRBV12-5|TRBJ2-7|-|once
CASGLVGSVLGPYF
TGTGCTAGTGGTTTGGTAGGTAGCGTACTCGGCCCGTACTTC